The 25 T cell receptor beta chains presented below share a single source sample, sequenced in a study of blood T cell repertoires in COVID-19. The assay was immunoSEQ multiplex PCR, and TCRdb's table has in-frame clones only and misses some. Of 98,000 or so clones listed, about two thirds are singletons. The sample was peripheral blood. The receptors originated from a woman aged 40 to 50 with acute or convalescent COVID-19.

The chain joins TRBV29-1 to TRBJ2-7; 7 bases are shared with TRBD1. Germline V gene lookup returns CDR1 SQVTM and CDR2 ANQGSEA. CDR3 length: 14 residues. The trim removed 4 bases at V and 6 bases at J, leaving 12 bases unmatched. CDR3 coding DNA: TGCAGCGTTGTATTGCCGGGACAGATGAGCGAGCAGTACTTC. Translation: CSVVLPGQMSEQYF.

The genes are TRBV6-4 and TRBJ2-6, with D unresolved. Germline CDR1 reads MRHNA; CDR2 reads SNTAGT. With 8 bases removed from V and 4 bases from J, the gap between germline ends came to 12 bases. The CDR3 consists of 14 residues. The chain's CDR3 is CASYLGSGANVLTF. In nucleotides, the CDR3 is TGTGCCAGCTACCTGGGCTCCGGGGCCAACGTCCTGACTTTC.

The gene calls are TRBV9 and TRBJ1-6; no clear D gene. There are 13 residues in the CDR3. Trimming removed 4 bases at V and 10 bases at J, with 12 bases between. The V gene's germline CDR1 is SGDLS and CDR2 YYNGEE. CDR3 residues: CASSLGAVSPLHF. The CDR3 DNA is TGTGCCAGCAGCCTCGGAGCGGTCTCACCCCTCCACTTT.

The CDR3 spells CAWSKVGVGTGELFF. The CDR3 DNA reads TGTGCCTGGAGTAAGGTGGGAGTGGGCACCGGGGAGCTGTTTTTT. The rearrangement links TRBV30 to TRBJ2-2; weak D call: TRBD2 (5 bases). Looked up from germline, CDR1 is GTSNPN and CDR2 is SVGIG (reference sequence). CDR3 length equals 15 residues. Trimming pared 2 bases from V and 4 bases from J, leaving 14 bases between.

The sample holds many counts of this clone. The J gene is TRBJ2-7, the V gene TRBV6-5; 9 bases fit TRBD1. There are 14 residues in the CDR3. V lost 2 bases to trimming and J lost 3 bases; unmatched junction nucleotides: 2. Germline CDR1 is MNHEY and CDR2 is SVGAGI. The CDR3 sequence: CASSYRTGDYEQYF. Written as DNA, the CDR3 is TGTGCCAGCAGTTACCGGACAGGGGACTACGAGCAGTACTTC.

This chain links TRBV11-2 with TRBJ1-2; 8 bases are a match to TRBD1. Unmatched junction bases numbered 7, after V lost 5 bases and J lost 5 bases. Germline loops: CDR1 SGHAT, CDR2 FQNNGV. The CDR3 covers 14 residues. The CDR3 region is CASSQDRVGYGYTF. The CDR3 DNA follows: TGTGCCAGCAGCCAGGACAGGGTGGGATATGGCTACACCTTC.

This clone was found many times. CDR3 in amino acids: CASSLKREPYEQYF. For the CDR3, the DNA is TGTGCCAGCAGCTTAAAGAGGGAGCCCTACGAGCAGTACTTC. This chain links TRBV7-3 with TRBJ2-7, with D tentatively TRBD2 (5 bases). V was pared by 1 base and J by 2 bases, with 9 bases between. CDR1 is SGHTA and CDR2 is FQGTGA in the germline V gene. This CDR3 contains 14 residues.

This clone was picked up one time. The chain combines TRBV12-3 or TRBV12-4 with TRBJ2-2; D gene ambiguous. Trimming shortened V by 5 bases and J by 4 bases, and 8 bases separated the two germline ends. The CDR3 is 13 amino acids. CDR3 protein: CASSLRLTGELFF. CDR3 in DNA: TGTGCCAGCAGTCTCCGACTCACCGGGGAGCTGTTTTTT.

The V call is TRBV28, the J call TRBJ2-5; 12 nucleotides align to TRBD2. The CDR3 loop spans 16 amino acids. V lost 5 bases to trimming and J lost 2 bases; unmatched junction nucleotides: 6. Germline lookup yields CDR1 MDHEN and CDR2 SYDVKM. The CDR3 protein is CASSGGLAGSQETQYF. The CDR3 DNA follows: TGTGCCAGCAGTGGTGGACTAGCGGGGTCTCAAGAGACCCAGTACTTC.

The rearrangement links TRBV6-1 to TRBJ2-7; 10 positions agree with TRBD1. V dropped 4 bases and J dropped 3; count of bases not matched to a gene: 15. CDR3 size: 18 residues. The V gene's germline CDR1 is MNHNS and CDR2 SASEGT. The CDR3 DNA reads TGTGCCAGCAGTGTTCCCCCCACCGGGACAGGGGTAAACTACGAGCAGTACTTC. It codes for CASSVPPTGTGVNYEQYF.

This clone was seen only a few times. The chain joins TRBV10-3 to TRBJ2-3; 10 bases map to TRBD1. The CDR3 totals 16 residues. The germline V gene has CDR1 ENHRY and CDR2 SYGVKD. V lost 2 bases to trimming and J lost 4 bases; unmatched junction nucleotides: 6. CDR3 amino acids: CAISESPGQGADTQYF. In nucleotides, the CDR3 is TGTGCCATCAGTGAGAGCCCCGGACAGGGGGCAGATACGCAGTATTTT.

The chain is built from TRBV19 and TRBJ2-5; D is unresolved. Germline V gene sequence: CDR1 LNHDA, CDR2 SQIVND (reference sequence). CDR3 length: 12 amino acids. The V end was cut by 3 bases, the J end by 5 bases, with 7 bases between. The CDR3 loop reads CASSMAGETQYF. Here the CDR3 DNA reads TGTGCCAGTAGTATGGCCGGGGAGACCCAGTACTTC.

V usage is TRBV29-1 and J usage is TRBJ2-5; no reliable D call. From germline, CDR1 is SQVTM and CDR2 ANQGSEA. The CDR3 loop spans 12 amino acids. V was shortened by 1 base and J by 2 bases, with 5 bases between the two germline ends. This chain's CDR3 is CSVEVLQETQYF. DNA of the CDR3: TGCAGCGTTGAAGTGTTACAAGAGACCCAGTACTTC.

The CDR3 DNA reads as TGTGCCAGCAGGCTACAGGGGGCGCGATCTGAAGCTTTCTTT. Its protein is CASRLQGARSEAFF. V gene TRBV6-5 combines with J gene TRBJ1-1, with 9 bases identical to TRBD1. The CDR3 consists of 14 residues. Unmatched junction bases numbered 8, after V lost 6 bases and J lost 6 bases. Germline values: CDR1 MNHEY, CDR2 SVGAGI.

Worth noting for this clone: Within the sample, other DNA sequences also encode this same CDR3. The CDR3, as DNA: TGTGCTAGTGGTACTCAGGTCAACACTGAAGCTTTCTTT. Its translation: CASGTQVNTEAFF. V gene TRBV12-5 combines with J gene TRBJ1-1; D not certain. Germline CDR1 reads LGHNT; CDR2 reads FRNRAP. The CDR3 runs to 13 residues. V shed 5 bases and J shed 2 bases, with 9 bases lying between them.

This CDR3 is CASSLVSSTDTQYF. The CDR3 DNA is TGTGCCAGCAGCTTAGTCAGTTCCACAGATACGCAGTATTTT. The gene calls are TRBV7-2 and TRBJ2-3; D gene unclear. Germline V gene lookup returns CDR1 SGHTA and CDR2 FQGNSA. V was clipped by 1 base and J by 2 bases, with 7 bases between them. The CDR3 is 14 residues long.

The chain combines TRBV7-9 with TRBJ2-1, with D tentatively TRBD2 (5 bases). Deletions cut 1 base from V and 5 bases from J, with 12 bases between. CDR1 SEHNR and CDR2 FQNEAQ come from the germline V gene (reference sequence). This CDR3 is 15 amino acids long. CDR3 protein: CASSLEPWRDNEQFF. CDR3 coding DNA: TGTGCCAGCAGCTTAGAGCCCTGGCGGGACAATGAGCAGTTCTTC.

The genes are TRBV5-4 and TRBJ2-3, with 13 bases identical to TRBD2. CDR3 length: 15 residues. Germline assignment: CDR1 SGHNT and CDR2 YYREEE (reference sequence). J gave up 7 bases and V 4 bases, and 6 bases lay outside the gene matches. The CDR3 reads CASSDRLAGGYTQYF. The DNA for the CDR3 is TGTGCCAGCAGCGATAGACTAGCGGGGGGATATACGCAGTATTTT.

The chain couples TRBV2 to TRBJ2-2; 9 bases match TRBD1. Trimming took 6 bases from V and 5 from J; bases not matched to a gene: 7. The CDR3 length is 15 residues. Germline V gives CDR1 SNHLY, CDR2 FYNNEI. The DNA of the CDR3 is TGTGCCAGCAGATTAACGACAGGGGGTACCGGGGAGCTGTTTTTT. Its translation is CASRLTTGGTGELFF.

This clone was detected a few times. The chain couples TRBV25-1 to TRBJ2-2, with TRBD1 identical over 7 bases. This CDR3 is built from 15 residues. The ends lost 4 bases at V and 10 bases at J; junction bases unmatched: 12. The V gene's germline CDR1 is MGHDK and CDR2 SYGVNS. Here the CDR3 reads CASSAPGTASVELFF. CDR3 sequence (DNA): TGTGCCAGCAGTGCCCCCGGGACAGCTTCAGTGGAGCTGTTTTTT.

The chain uses TRBV19 and TRBJ2-5, with a possible D match to TRBD1 (5 bases). Deletions cut 1 base from V and 2 bases from J, with 8 bases between. The CDR3 extends over 14 amino acids. In germline, CDR1 is LNHDA, CDR2 SQIVND (reference sequence). CDR3 nucleotides: TGTGCCAGTAGTATAGGGGGCAGTCAAGAGACCCAGTACTTC. This encodes CASSIGGSQETQYF.

The chain employs TRBV6-2 or TRBV6-3 and TRBJ2-3; 12 bases match TRBD2. This CDR3 is built from 15 residues. V gave up 2 bases and J gave up 5 bases; unmatched junction bases: 2. The germline gives CDR1 MNHEY, CDR2 SVGEGT. The CDR3 reads CASSYEGLAGDTQYF. The CDR3 region has the DNA TGTGCCAGCAGTTACGAGGGACTAGCGGGAGATACGCAGTATTTT.

V usage is TRBV3-1 (or the pseudogene TRBV3-2) and J usage is TRBJ1-2; D is uncertain. V shed 4 bases and J shed 2 bases, with 11 bases lying between them. Per the germline V gene, CDR1 is LGHDT and CDR2 is YNNKEL (reference sequence). The CDR3 loop spans 14 amino acids. CDR3 DNA: TGTGCCAGCAGCCTCGCTAGCAAGAACTATGGCTACACCTTC. Translation gives CASSLASKNYGYTF.

The chain joins TRBV28 to TRBJ1-5, with a possible D match to TRBD1 (5 bases). V gave up 11 bases and J gave up 4 bases, with 9 bases separating them. This CDR3 has 11 residues. The germline gives CDR1 MDHEN, CDR2 SYDVKM. CDR3 sequence: CAAGENQPQHF. In DNA, the CDR3 is TGTGCCGCGGGGGAGAATCAGCCCCAGCATTTT.

This clone was detected once. The CDR3 loop is CASSPPSGGDTDTQYF. In nucleotides, the CDR3 is TGTGCCAGCAGCCCCCCTAGCGGGGGGGACACAGATACGCAGTATTTT. V usage is TRBV7-9 and J usage is TRBJ2-3; 12 positions agree with TRBD2. V was clipped by 5 bases and J by 2 bases; unmatched bases: 5. This CDR3 region has 16 residues. CDR1 and CDR2 (germline): SEHNR, FQNEAQ (reference sequence).